One T cell receptor beta chain is described in this entry. The repertoire was sequenced with immunoSEQ multiplex PCR; TCRdb's copy has only in-frame clones and lacks some. The table has roughly 2 million clones, 85% to 95% seen once. These data belong to a study of shared clonotypes between healthy human individuals. Study as a whole: The study used three CD4 naive, three CD4 memory, two CD8 naive and one CD8 memory plate per donor.

In the CD4+ fraction, cells were divided into CD45RA+ naive and CD45RA-negative memory subsets. CDR3 length equals 13 residues. Germline V gene sequence: CDR1 ENHRY, CDR2 SYGVKD. V dropped 0 bases and J dropped 11 bases, with 11 bases sitting between them. Sample: naive CD4+ T cells sorted from blood. Subset in this sample: CD45RA+ positively selected. The clonotype comes from a man aged 18 to 30 in good health. The V call is TRBV10-3, the J call TRBJ2-1, with D maybe TRBD2 (6 bases). CDR3 DNA: TGTGCCATCAGTGAGTCAACGCGGGAACAGCAGTTCTTC. It codes for CAISESTREQQFF.